This entry features one TCR beta chain sequence. The antigen is undetermined. The data stem from a study of CD4 T cells in relation to SARS-CoV-2 and coronaviruses. Turning to the study itself: Controls used an HIV-1 Nef peptide pool or no peptide.

Before the COVID-19 pandemic, during about 2010-2018, CD4+ T cells were taken from unexposed donors. After about 10 days of culture, CD4+ T cells were isolated. Cells permitting, SARS-CoV-2 S/N and four cold-coronavirus spikes were tested on unexposed-donor CD4+ T cells. Trimming took off 2 bases at V and 2 bases at J, with 4 bases between the two ends. Germline assignment: CDR1 WSHSY and CDR2 SAAADI. This CDR3 is 14 amino acids long. Clones were sequenced by immunoSEQ multiplex PCR, and TCRdb holds only the in-frame ones, with some missing. The data show about 25,000 clones, with 75% to 85% seen just once and 14% held by the top ten.

Sequenced sample: CD4+ T cells from PBMCs, cultured in vitro. This TCR was sampled from a human donor in good health. The genes are TRBV10-2 and TRBJ2-6, with D unclear. The CDR3 loop is CASSETAGANVLTF. CDR3 nucleotides: TGCGCCAGCAGTGAGACAGCTGGGGCCAACGTCCTGACTTTC.